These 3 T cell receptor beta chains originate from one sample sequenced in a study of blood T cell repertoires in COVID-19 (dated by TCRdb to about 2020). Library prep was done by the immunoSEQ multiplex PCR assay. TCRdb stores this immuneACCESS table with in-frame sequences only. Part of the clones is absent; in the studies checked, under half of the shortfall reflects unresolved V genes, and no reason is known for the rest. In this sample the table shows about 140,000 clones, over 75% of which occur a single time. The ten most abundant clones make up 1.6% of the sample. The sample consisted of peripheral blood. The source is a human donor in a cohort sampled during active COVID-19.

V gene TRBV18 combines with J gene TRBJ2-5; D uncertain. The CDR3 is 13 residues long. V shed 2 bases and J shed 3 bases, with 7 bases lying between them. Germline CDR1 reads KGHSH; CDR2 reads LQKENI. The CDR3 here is CASSPGRKETQYF. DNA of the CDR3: TGTGCCAGCTCACCAGGCAGGAAAGAGACCCAGTACTTC.

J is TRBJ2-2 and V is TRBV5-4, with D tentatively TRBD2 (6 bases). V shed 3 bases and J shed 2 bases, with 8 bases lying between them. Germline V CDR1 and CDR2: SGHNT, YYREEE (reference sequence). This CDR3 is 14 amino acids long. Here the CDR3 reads CASSWRGNTGELFF. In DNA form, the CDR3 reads TGTGCCAGCAGCTGGCGGGGTAACACCGGGGAGCTGTTTTTT.

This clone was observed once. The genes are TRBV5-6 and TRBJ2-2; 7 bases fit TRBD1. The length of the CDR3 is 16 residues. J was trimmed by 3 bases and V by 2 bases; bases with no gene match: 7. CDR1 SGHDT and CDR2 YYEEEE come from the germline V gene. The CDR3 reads CASSFLVQGDTGELFF. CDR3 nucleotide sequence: TGTGCCAGCAGCTTCTTAGTCCAGGGGGACACCGGGGAGCTGTTTTTT.